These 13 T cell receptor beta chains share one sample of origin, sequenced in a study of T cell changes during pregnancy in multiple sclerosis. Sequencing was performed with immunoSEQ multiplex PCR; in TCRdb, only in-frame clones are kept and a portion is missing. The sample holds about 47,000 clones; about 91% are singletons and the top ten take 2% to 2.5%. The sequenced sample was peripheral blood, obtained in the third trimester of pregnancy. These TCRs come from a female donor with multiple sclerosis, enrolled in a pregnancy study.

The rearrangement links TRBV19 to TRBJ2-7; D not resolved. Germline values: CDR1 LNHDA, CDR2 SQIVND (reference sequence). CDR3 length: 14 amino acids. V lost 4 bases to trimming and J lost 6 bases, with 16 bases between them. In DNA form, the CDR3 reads TGTGCCAGTAGTAGGTCGGGTTTAAGCGCCGAGCAGTACTTC. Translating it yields CASSRSGLSAEQYF.

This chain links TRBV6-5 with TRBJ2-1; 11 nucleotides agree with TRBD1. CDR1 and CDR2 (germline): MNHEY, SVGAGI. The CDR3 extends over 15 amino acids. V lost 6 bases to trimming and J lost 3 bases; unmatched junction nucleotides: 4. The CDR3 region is CASRTDRGLYNEQFF. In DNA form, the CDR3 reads TGTGCCAGCAGGACGGACAGGGGGCTCTACAATGAGCAGTTCTTC.

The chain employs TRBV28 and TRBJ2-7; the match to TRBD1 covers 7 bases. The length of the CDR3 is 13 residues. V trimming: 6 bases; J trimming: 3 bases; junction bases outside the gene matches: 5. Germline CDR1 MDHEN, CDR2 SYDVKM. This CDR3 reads CASSRTGFYEQYF. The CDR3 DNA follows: TGTGCCAGCAGCCGGACAGGCTTCTACGAGCAGTACTTC.

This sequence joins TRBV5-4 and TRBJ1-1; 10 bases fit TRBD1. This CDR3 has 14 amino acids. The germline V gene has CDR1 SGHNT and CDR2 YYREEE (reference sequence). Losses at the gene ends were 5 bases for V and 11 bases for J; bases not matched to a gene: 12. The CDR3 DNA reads TGTGCCAGCAGTCACGGGGGGGACAGGGGTTTTGCTTTCTTT. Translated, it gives CASSHGGDRGFAFF.

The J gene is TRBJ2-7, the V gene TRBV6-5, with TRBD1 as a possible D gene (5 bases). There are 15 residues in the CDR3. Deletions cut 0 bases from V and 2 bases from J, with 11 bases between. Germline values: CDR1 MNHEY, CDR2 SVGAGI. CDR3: CASSYSMATAYEQYF. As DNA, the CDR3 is TGTGCCAGCAGTTACTCGATGGCGACAGCCTACGAGCAGTACTTC.

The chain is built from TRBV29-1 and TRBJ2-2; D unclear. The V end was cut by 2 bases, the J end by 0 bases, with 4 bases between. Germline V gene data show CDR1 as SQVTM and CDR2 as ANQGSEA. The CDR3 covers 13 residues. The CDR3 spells CSVELANTGELFF. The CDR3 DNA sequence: TGCAGCGTTGAACTAGCGAACACCGGGGAGCTGTTTTTT.

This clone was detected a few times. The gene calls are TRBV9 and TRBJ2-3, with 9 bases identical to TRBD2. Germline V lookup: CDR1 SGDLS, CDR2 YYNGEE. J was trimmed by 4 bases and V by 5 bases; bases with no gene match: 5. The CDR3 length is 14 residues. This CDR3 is CASSATSGPDTQYF. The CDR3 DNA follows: TGTGCCAGCAGTGCGACTAGCGGCCCAGATACGCAGTATTTT.

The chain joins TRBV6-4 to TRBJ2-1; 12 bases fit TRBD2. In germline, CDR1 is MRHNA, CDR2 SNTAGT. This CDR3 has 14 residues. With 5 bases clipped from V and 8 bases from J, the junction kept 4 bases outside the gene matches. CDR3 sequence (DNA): TGTGCCAGCAGTTCGACTAGCGGGAGCGATGAGCAGTTCTTC. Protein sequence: CASSSTSGSDEQFF.

In DNA, the CDR3 is TGTGCCAGCAGTTTCGTATTACAGGGGGCTTACGAGCAGTACTTC. It is translated as CASSFVLQGAYEQYF. V usage is TRBV6-5 and J usage is TRBJ2-7, with TRBD1 matching 9 bases. Germline CDR1 and CDR2: MNHEY and SVGAGI. Trimming at V came to 4 bases and at J to 4 bases, leaving 8 bases not matched to a gene. This CDR3 spans 15 amino acids.

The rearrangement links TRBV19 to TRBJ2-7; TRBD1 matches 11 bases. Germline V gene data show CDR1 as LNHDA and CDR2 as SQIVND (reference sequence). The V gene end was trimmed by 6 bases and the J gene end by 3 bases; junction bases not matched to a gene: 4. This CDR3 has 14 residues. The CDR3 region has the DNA TGTGCCAGTAGCTGGACAGGGGGCGACTACGAGCAGTACTTC. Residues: CASSWTGGDYEQYF.

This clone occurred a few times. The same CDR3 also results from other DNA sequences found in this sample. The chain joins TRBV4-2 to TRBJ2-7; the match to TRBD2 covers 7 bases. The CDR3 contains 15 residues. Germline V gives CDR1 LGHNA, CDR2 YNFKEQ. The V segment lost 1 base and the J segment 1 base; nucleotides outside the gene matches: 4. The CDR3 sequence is CASSQGLAGSYEQYF. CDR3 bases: TGTGCCAGCAGCCAAGGGTTAGCGGGTTCCTACGAGCAGTACTTC.

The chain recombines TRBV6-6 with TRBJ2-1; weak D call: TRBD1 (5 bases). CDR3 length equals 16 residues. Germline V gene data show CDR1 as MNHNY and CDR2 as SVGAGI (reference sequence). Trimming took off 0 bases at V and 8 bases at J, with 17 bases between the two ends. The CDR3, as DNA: TGTGCCAGCAGTTACTCGAAGGGGCCCTTTTACCATGAGCAGTTCTTC. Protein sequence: CASSYSKGPFYHEQFF.

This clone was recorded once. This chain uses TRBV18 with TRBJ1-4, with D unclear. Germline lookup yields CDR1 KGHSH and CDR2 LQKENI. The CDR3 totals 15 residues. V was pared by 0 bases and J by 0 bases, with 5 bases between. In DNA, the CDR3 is TGTGCCAGCTCACCACCCTTTGCAACTAATGAAAAACTGTTTTTT. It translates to CASSPPFATNEKLFF.